This T cell receptor beta chain emerged from a study of blood T cell repertoires in COVID-19. Study information: Sources were T cells, B-cell-depleted T cells, or PBMCs; the material itself was cDNA or gDNA.

The germline gives CDR1 SNHLY, CDR2 FYNNEI. The CDR3 is 15 amino acids. V shed 5 bases and J 3 bases; nucleotides not matched to a gene: 9. Per the original methods: From reference gene primer amplification, estimates of nucleated cell counts were derived. Profiling relied on immunoSEQ multiplex PCR, and the TCRdb table lists in-frame clones only, not all of them. That table supplies the V and J calls and clone size; D and trimming were determined from the DNA. This sample has about 280,000 clones, with 65% to 90% found just once. The chain combines TRBV2 with TRBJ1-1; 7 bases line up with TRBD1. This sequence was found in a man aged 50-59 years with active or convalescent COVID-19. Sequencing used peripheral blood. The CDR3: CASSSRTGSYTEAFF. The CDR3 coding sequence is TGTGCCAGCAGTTCCCGGACAGGATCCTACACTGAAGCTTTCTTT.